The 15 T cell receptor beta chains below all came from one sample that was sequenced in a study of identical twins. TCRdb reanalysed the 5' RACE reads using MiXCR and keeps one entry per CDR3 protein. The repertoire includes roughly 710,000 distinct CDR3 sequences, approximately 6.1% of them detected once, and 1.5% to 2% sits in the top ten. Specimen: naive T cells sorted from blood. The receptors here all came from a man in his late teens or twenties in good health.

This clonotype showed up just a few times. The chain couples TRBV19 to TRBJ2-1, with TRBD2 identical over 13 bases. J gave up 6 bases and V 6 bases, and 14 bases lay outside the gene matches. Germline assignment: CDR1 LNHDA and CDR2 SQIVND (reference sequence). The CDR3 spans 18 residues. The CDR3 sequence is CASSRTSGRGTGANEQFF. CDR3 sequence (DNA): TGTGCCAGTAGCCGGACTAGCGGGAGAGGTACCGGGGCCAATGAGCAGTTCTTC.

This clonotype has only a few counts. The chain links TRBV5-1 to TRBJ2-1; 7 positions agree with TRBD2. CDR1 is SGHRS, CDR2 YFSETQ, per germline. There are 15 residues in the CDR3. V lost 1 base to trimming and J lost 4 bases; unmatched junction nucleotides: 5. The CDR3 region has the DNA TGCGCCAGCAGCTTGAATCAGGGAGGGTACAATGAGCAGTTCTTC. It encodes CASSLNQGGYNEQFF. Full variable domain (remainder filled in from reference TRBV5-1 and TRBJ2-1): KAGVTQTPRYLIKTRGQQVTLSCSPISGHRSVSWYQQTPGQGLQFLFEYFSETQRNKGNFPGRFSGRQFSNSRSEMNVSTLELGDSALYLCASSLNQGGYNEQFFGPGTRLTVL.

The V call is TRBV21-1, the J call TRBJ1-1; TRBD1, the table's D call, was not compared with the DNA. TRBV21-1 corresponds to a pseudogene. CDR3 size: 15 residues. This chain's CDR3 is CASSSYRKGNTEAFF. The CDR3 nucleotides read TGTGCCAGCAGCAGCTACAGGAAGGGGAACACTGAAGCTTTCTTT.

This clonotype was seen many times. The chain combines TRBV6-5 with TRBJ2-7; no reliable D call. The CDR3 has 16 residues. Germline CDR1 reads MNHEY; CDR2 reads SVGAGI. V was pared by 0 bases and J by 4 bases, with 16 bases between. Here the CDR3 DNA reads TGTGCCAGCAGTTACTCGATTAGACGTAGAAGTTACGAGCAGTACTTC. Residues: CASSYSIRRRSYEQYF.

This clonotype was detected a few times. The chain uses TRBV6-5 and TRBJ2-5, with a tentative D call TRBD2 (6 bases). This CDR3 comprises 15 residues. CDR1 is MNHEY and CDR2 is SVGAGI in the germline V gene. V shed 4 bases and J shed 1 base, with 13 bases lying between them. CDR3 coding DNA: TGTGCCAGCAGTTCCTCTGGCGGGACCCAAGAGACCCAGTACTTC. This codes for CASSSSGGTQETQYF.

This clonotype was seen many times. The V gene is TRBV12-3 or TRBV12-4, the J gene TRBJ2-2; no clear D. V was cut by 6 bases and J by 4 bases, with 27 bases left in between. This CDR3 is 19 amino acids long. The CDR3 DNA reads TGTGCCAGCAGCCCCGCACGTAGGTTGGCGGAGAACTCCACCGGGGAGCTGTTTTTT. Translated: CASSPARRLAENSTGELFF.

This clonotype was counted at least ten times. V usage is TRBV28 and J usage is TRBJ2-3, with 7 bases lining up with TRBD1. CDR3 length: 15 residues. The germline gives CDR1 MDHEN, CDR2 SYDVKM. V lost 5 bases to trimming and J lost 0 bases; unmatched junction nucleotides: 5. The CDR3 coding sequence is TGTGCCAGCAGTGAACAGGGGTATAGCACAGATACGCAGTATTTT. Residues: CASSEQGYSTDTQYF.

This clonotype came up many times. The chain employs TRBV29-1 and TRBJ1-5, with D maybe TRBD1 (5 bases). The germline CDR1 and CDR2 sequences are SQVTM and ANQGSEA. V lost 4 bases, J lost 5 bases, and 12 bases lay in between. This CDR3 is 13 amino acids long. CDR3 nucleotide sequence: TGCAGCGTTGGTAGGGGTGGAGATCAGCCCCAGCATTTT. Translating gives CSVGRGGDQPQHF.

The chain is built from TRBV3-1 and TRBJ2-2, with a weak D call TRBD1 (5 bases). The V gene's germline CDR1 is LGHDT and CDR2 YNNKEL (reference sequence). Deletions cut 3 bases from V and 5 bases from J, with 13 bases between. The CDR3 extends over 15 amino acids. CDR3 protein: CASSHQGRRTGELFF. The CDR3 region has the DNA TGTGCCAGCAGCCACCAGGGTCGAAGGACCGGGGAGCTGTTTTTT.

This clonotype was seen repeatedly, ten times or more. The rearrangement links TRBV12-3 or TRBV12-4 to TRBJ1-5, with D uncertain. The CDR3 is 13 amino acids. The ends were cut back, 6 bases at V and 4 bases at J, with 10 bases in the middle. This CDR3 is CASRRQENQPQHF. The CDR3 region has the DNA TGTGCCAGCAGGCGACAAGAGAATCAGCCCCAGCATTTT.

In this sample, this clonotype turned up a few times. The genes are TRBV5-1 and TRBJ2-7, with a weak D call TRBD1 (5 bases). Trimming removed 2 bases at V and 6 bases at J, with 12 bases between. Germline CDR1 and CDR2: SGHRS and YFSETQ. This CDR3 is 13 amino acids long. The chain's CDR3 is CASSFLGAGEQYF. For the CDR3, the DNA is TGCGCCAGCAGCTTTCTAGGGGCTGGCGAGCAGTACTTC.

In this sample, this clonotype turned up a few times. The V gene is TRBV5-1, the J gene TRBJ2-2; D remains ambiguous. The CDR3 runs 15 residues. Germline V gene lookup returns CDR1 SGHRS and CDR2 YFSETQ. Trimming removed 0 bases at V and 1 base at J, with 7 bases between. CDR3 sequence: CASSLDPGNTGELFF. As DNA, the CDR3 is TGCGCCAGCAGCTTGGATCCAGGGAACACCGGGGAGCTGTTTTTT.

The chain combines TRBV25-1 with TRBJ2-3; D is possibly TRBD2 (6 bases). Germline V CDR1 and CDR2: MGHDK, SYGVNS. The CDR3 has 16 residues. V lost 3 bases and J 2 bases, leaving 15 bases between the germline ends. The CDR3 region is CASSDRRELPTDTQYF. CDR3 nucleotides: TGTGCCAGCAGTGATCGTCGGGAGCTCCCCACAGATACGCAGTATTTT.

This clonotype occurred many times. The V and J genes are TRBV5-1 and TRBJ2-7; the D is unclear. The CDR3 is 14 residues long. Germline CDR1 SGHRS, CDR2 YFSETQ. The V end lost 3 bases, the J end lost 2 bases, and 12 bases lay between the germline ends. The CDR3 coding sequence is TGCGCCAGCAGCTCTAGGGCCCCGACCTACGAGCAGTACTTC. This codes for CASSSRAPTYEQYF.

The V call is TRBV7-2, the J call TRBJ1-1; 7 positions match TRBD1. The CDR3 runs 16 residues. The ends lost 2 bases at V and 1 base at J; junction bases unmatched: 7. The germline CDR1 and CDR2 sequences are SGHTA and FQGNSA. For the CDR3, the DNA is TGTGCCAGCAGCTTAAGGGGGACAGACAAGAACACTGAAGCTTTCTTT. Its translation is CASSLRGTDKNTEAFF.